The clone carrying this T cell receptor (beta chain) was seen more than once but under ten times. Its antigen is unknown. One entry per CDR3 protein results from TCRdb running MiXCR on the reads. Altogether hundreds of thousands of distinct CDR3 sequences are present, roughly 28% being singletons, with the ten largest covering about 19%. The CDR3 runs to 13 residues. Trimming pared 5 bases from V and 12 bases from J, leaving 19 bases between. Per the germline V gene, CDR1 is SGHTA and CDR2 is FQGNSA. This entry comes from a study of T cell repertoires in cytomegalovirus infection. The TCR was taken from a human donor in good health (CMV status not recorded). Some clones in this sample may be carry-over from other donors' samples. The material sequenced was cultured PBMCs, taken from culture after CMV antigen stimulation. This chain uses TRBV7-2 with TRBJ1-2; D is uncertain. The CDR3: CASSPGRLESNTF. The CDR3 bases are TGTGCCAGCAGCCCGGGCCGATTAGAGAGCAACACCTTC.